Included here is one T cell receptor (beta chain) sequence, with context. This specimen belongs to a study of blood T cell repertoires in COVID-19. Study-level information: The samples span acute and convalescent COVID-19 from the United States, Italy and Spain. T cells, B-cell-depleted T cells, or PBMCs supplied cDNA or gDNA.

From germline, CDR1 is SGHRS and CDR2 YFSETQ. This CDR3 region has 15 residues. V lost 5 bases and J lost 0, with 14 bases in between. Methods used by the authors: Amplification from reference gene primers served as the basis for estimated nucleated cell counts. Only in-frame clones appear in the TCRdb table, and some are missing; sequencing was by immunoSEQ multiplex PCR. V and J calls plus clone size are reproduced from that table; the DNA served to infer D and trimming. The sample includes some 460,000 clones, approximately 90% of them seen just once. Specimen: peripheral blood. This receptor was obtained from a woman aged 25-40 years with acute or convalescent COVID-19. The chain couples TRBV5-1 to TRBJ2-5; D is possibly TRBD1 (6 bases). The CDR3 bases are TGCGCCAGCAGACCCAGGGGCGGTAACCAAGAGACCCAGTACTTC. Residues: CASRPRGGNQETQYF.